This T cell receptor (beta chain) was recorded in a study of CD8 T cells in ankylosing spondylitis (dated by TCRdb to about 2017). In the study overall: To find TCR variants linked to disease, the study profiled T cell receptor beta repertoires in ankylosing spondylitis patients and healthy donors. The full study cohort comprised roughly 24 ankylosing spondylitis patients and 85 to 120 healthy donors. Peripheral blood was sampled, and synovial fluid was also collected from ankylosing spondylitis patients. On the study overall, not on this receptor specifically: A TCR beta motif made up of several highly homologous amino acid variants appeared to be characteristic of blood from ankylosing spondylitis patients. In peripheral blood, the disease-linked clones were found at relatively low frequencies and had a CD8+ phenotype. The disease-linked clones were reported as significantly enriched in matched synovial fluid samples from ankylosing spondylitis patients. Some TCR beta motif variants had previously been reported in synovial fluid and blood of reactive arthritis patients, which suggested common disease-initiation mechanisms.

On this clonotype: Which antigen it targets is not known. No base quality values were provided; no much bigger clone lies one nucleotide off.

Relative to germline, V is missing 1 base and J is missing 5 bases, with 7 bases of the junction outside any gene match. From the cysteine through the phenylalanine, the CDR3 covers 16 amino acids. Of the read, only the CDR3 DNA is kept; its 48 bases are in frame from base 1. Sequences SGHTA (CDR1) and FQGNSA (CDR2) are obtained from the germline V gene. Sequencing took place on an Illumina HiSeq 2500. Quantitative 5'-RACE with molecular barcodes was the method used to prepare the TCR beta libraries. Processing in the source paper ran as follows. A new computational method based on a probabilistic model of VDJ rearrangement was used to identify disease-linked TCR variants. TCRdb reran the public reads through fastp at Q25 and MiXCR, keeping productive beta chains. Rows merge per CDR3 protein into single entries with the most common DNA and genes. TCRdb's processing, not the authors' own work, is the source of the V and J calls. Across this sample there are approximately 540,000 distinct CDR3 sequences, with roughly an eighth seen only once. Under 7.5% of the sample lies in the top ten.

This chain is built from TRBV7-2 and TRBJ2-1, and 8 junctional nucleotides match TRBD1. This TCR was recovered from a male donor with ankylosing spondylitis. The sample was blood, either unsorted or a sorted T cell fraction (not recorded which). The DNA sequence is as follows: TGTGCCAGCAGCTTAGGGTGGACAGGGCTTGACAATGAGCAGTTCTTC. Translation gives CASSLGWTGLDNEQFF.